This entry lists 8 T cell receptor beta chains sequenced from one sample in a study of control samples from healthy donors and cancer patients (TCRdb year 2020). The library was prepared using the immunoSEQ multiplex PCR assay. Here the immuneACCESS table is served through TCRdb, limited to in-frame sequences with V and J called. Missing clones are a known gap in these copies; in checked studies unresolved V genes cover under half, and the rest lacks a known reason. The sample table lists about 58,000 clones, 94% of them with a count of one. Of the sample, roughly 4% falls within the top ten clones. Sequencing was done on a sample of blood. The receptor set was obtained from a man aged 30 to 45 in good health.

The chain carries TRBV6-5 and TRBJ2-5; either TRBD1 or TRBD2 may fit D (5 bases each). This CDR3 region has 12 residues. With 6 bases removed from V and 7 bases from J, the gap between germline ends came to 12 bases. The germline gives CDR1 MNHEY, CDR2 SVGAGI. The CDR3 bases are TGTGCCAGCAGGGGACGGATTGGGACCCAGTACTTC. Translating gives CASRGRIGTQYF.

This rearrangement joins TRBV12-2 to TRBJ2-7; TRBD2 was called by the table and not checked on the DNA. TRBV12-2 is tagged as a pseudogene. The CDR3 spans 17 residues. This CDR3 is CASRFEIGTSGRWEQYF. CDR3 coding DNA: TGTGCAAGTCGCTTTGAAATCGGGACTAGCGGGAGGTGGGAGCAGTACTTC.

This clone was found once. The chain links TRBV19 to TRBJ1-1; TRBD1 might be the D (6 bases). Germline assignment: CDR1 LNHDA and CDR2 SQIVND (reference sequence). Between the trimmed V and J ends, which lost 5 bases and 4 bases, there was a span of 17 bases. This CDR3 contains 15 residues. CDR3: CASSPEQGRRTEAFF. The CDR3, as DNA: TGTGCCAGTAGTCCTGAACAGGGAAGACGCACTGAAGCTTTCTTT. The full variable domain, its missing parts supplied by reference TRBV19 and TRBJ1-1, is DGGITQSPKYLFRKEGQNVTLSCEQNLNHDAMYWYRQDPGQGLRLIYYSQIVNDFQKGDIAEGYSVSREKKESFPLTVTSAQKNPTAFYLCASSPEQGRRTEAFFGQGTRLTVV.

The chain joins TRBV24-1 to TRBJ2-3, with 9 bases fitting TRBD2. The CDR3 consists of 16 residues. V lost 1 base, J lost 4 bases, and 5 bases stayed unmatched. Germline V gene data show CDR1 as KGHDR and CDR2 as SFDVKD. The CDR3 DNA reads TGTGCCACCAGTGATTTTCCTAGCGGGATATCAGATACGCAGTATTTT. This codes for CATSDFPSGISDTQYF.

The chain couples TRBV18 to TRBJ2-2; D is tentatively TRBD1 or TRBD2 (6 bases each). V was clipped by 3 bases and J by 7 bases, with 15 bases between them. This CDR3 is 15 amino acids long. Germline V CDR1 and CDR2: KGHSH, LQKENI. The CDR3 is CASSPGGGGLGELFF. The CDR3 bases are TGTGCCAGCTCACCTGGAGGGGGAGGCCTCGGGGAGCTGTTTTTT.

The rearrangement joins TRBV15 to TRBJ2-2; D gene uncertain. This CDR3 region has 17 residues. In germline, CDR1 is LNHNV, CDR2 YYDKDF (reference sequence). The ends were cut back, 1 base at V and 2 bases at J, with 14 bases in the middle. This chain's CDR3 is CATSRGGAVLNTGELFF. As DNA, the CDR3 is TGTGCCACCAGCAGAGGAGGCGCGGTCCTAAACACCGGGGAGCTGTTTTTT.

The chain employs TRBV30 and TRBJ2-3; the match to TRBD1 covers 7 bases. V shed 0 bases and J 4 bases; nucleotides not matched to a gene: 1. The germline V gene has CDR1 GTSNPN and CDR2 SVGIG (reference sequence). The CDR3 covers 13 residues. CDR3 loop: CAWSVQGSDTQYF. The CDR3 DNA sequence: TGTGCCTGGAGTGTACAGGGGTCAGATACGCAGTATTTT.

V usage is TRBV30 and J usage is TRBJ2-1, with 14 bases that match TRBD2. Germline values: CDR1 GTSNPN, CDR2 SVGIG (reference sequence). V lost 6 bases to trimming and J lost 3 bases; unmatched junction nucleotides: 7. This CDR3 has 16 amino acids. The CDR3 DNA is TGTGCCTGTGCGACTAGCGGGAGGGGTATCTACAATGAGCAGTTCTTC. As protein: CACATSGRGIYNEQFF. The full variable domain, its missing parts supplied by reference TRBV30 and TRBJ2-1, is SQTIHQWPATLVQPVGSPLSLECTVEGTSNPNLYWYRQAAGRGLQLLFYSVGIGQISSEVPQNLSASRPQDRQFILSSKKLLLSDSGFYLCACATSGRGIYNEQFFGPGTRLTVL.